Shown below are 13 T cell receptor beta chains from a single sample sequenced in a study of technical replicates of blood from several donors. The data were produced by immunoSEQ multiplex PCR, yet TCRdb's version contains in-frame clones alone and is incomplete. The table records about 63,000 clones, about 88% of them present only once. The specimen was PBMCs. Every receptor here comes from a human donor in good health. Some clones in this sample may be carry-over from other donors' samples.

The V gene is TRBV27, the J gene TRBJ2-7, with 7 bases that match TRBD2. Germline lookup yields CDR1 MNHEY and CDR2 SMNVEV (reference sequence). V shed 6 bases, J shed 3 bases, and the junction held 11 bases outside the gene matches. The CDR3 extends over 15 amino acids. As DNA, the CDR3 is TGTGCCAGCAGCTTCCGTTCTAGCGGACTCTACGAGCAGTACTTC. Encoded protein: CASSFRSSGLYEQYF.

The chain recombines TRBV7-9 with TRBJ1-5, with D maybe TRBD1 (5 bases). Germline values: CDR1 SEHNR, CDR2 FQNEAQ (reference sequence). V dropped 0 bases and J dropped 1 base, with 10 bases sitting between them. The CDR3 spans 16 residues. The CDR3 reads CASSLASGASNQPQHF. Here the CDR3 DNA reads TGTGCCAGCAGCTTAGCATCTGGGGCGAGCAATCAGCCCCAGCATTTT.

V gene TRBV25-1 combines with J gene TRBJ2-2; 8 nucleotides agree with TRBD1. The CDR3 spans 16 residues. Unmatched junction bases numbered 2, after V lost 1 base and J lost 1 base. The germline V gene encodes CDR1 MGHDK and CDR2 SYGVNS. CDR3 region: CASSELGTGNTGELFF. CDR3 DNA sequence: TGTGCCAGCAGTGAATTGGGGACAGGGAACACCGGGGAGCTGTTTTTT.

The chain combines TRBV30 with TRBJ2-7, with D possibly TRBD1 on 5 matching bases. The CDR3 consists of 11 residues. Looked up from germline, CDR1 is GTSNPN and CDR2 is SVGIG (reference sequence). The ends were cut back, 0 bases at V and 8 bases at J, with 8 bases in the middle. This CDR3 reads CAWSVREKQYF. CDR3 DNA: TGTGCCTGGAGTGTCAGGGAAAAGCAGTACTTC. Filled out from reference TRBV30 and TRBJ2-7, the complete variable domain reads SQTIHQWPATLVQPVGSPLSLECTVEGTSNPNLYWYRQAAGRGLQLLFYSVGIGQISSEVPQNLSASRPQDRQFILSSKKLLLSDSGFYLCAWSVREKQYFGPGTRLTVT.

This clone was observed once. Here the CDR3 reads CASTFRDTNQDNEQFF. The CDR3 DNA reads as TGTGCCAGCACGTTCCGGGACACCAATCAAGACAATGAGCAGTTCTTC. The rearrangement joins TRBV5-6 to TRBJ2-1, with D possibly being TRBD1 (6 bases). Germline V lookup: CDR1 SGHDT, CDR2 YYEEEE. The CDR3 sequence is 16 residues long. V shed 6 bases and J shed 5 bases, with 21 bases lying between them.

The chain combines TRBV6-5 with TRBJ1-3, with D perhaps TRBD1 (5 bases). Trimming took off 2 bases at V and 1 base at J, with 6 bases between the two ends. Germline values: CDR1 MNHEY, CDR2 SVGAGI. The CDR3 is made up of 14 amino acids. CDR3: CASSYGASGNTIYF. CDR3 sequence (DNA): TGTGCCAGCAGTTACGGGGCTTCTGGAAACACCATATATTTT.

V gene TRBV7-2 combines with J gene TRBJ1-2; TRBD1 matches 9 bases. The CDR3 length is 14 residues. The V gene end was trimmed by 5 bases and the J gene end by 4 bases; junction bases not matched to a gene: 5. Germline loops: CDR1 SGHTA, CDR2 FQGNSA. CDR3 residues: CASSRTGAIYGYTF. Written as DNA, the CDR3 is TGTGCCAGCAGCCGGACAGGGGCTATCTATGGCTACACCTTC. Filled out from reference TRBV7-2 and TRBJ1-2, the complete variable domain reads GAGVSQSPSNKVTEKGKDVELRCDPISGHTALYWYRQSLGQGLEFLIYFQGNSAPDKSGLPSDRFSAERTGGSVSTLTIQRTQQEDSAVYLCASSRTGAIYGYTFGSGTRLTVV.

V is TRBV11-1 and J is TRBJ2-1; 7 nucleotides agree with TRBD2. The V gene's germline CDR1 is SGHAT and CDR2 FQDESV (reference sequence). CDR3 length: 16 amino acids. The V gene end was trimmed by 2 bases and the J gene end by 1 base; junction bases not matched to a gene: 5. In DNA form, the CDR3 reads TGTGCCAGCAGCTTACGAGCGGGGTGGTCCTACAATGAGCAGTTCTTC. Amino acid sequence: CASSLRAGWSYNEQFF.

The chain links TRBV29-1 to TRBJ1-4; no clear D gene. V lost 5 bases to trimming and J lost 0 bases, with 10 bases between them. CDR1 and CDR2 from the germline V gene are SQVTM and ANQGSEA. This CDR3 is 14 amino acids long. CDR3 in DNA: TGCAGCGTTAAGAGGGCGGCAACTAATGAAAAACTGTTTTTT. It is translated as CSVKRAATNEKLFF.

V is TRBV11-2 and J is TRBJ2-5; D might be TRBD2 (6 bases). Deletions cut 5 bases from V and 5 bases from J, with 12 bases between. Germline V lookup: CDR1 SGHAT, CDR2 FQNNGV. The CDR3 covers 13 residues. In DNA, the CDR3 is TGTGCCAGCAGCGGCGGGGCGAGGGAGACCCAGTACTTC. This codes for CASSGGARETQYF. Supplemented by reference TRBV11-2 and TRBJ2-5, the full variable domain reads EAGVAQSPRYKIIEKRQSVAFWCNPISGHATLYWYQQILGQGPKLLIQFQNNGVVDDSQLPKDRFSAERLKGVDSTLKIQPAKLEDSAVYLCASSGGARETQYFGPGTRLLVL.

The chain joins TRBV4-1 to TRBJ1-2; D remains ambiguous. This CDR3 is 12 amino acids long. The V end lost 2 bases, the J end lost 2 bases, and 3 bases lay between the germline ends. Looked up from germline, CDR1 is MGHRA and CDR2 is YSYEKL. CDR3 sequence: CASSQSNYGYTF. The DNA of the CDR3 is TGCGCCAGCAGCCAAAGCAACTATGGCTACACCTTC.

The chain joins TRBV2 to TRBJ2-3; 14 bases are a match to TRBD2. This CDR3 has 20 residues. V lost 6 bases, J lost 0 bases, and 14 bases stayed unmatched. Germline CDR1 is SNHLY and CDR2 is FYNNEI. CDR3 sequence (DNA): TGTGCCAGCAGCGCCGGGACTAGCGGGAGTAGTGCAGCTAGCACAGATACGCAGTATTTT. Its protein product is CASSAGTSGSSAASTDTQYF.

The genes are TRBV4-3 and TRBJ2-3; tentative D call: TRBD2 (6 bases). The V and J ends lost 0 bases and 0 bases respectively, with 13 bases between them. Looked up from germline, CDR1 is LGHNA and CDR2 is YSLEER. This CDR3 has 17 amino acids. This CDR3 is CASSQELAAASTDTQYF. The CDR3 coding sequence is TGCGCCAGCAGCCAAGAACTAGCAGCCGCTAGCACAGATACGCAGTATTTT.